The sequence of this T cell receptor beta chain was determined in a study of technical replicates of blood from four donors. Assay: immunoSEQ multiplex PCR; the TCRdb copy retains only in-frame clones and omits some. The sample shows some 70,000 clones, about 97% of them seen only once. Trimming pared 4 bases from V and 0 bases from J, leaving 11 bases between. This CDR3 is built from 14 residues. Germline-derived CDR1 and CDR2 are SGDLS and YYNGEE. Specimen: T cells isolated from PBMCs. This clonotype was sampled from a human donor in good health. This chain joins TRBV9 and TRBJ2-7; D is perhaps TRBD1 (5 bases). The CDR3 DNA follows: TGTGCCAGCAGCCCGACAGCTGTCTCCTACGAGCAGTACTTC. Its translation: CASSPTAVSYEQYF.